The 30 T cell receptor beta chains below all came from one sample that was sequenced in a study of CD8+ T cells in alopecia areata. Those with alopecia areata gave lesional scalp punch biopsies and peripheral blood. The authors extracted RNA and reverse transcribed it into cDNA as the sequencing template. Here immunoSEQ multiplex PCR was the method, and the copy in TCRdb shows in-frame clones only, minus some. The data show about 12,000 clones, with about 61% seen just once and over 10% held by the top ten. The sample was skin. These receptors were taken from a human donor with alopecia areata.

The chain is built from TRBV9 and TRBJ2-6; no clear D. Trimming took 4 bases from V and 0 from J, leaving 8 bases between them. Germline loops: CDR1 SGDLS, CDR2 YYNGEE. This CDR3 spans 15 amino acids. CDR3 amino acids: CASSPRGSGANVLTF. The CDR3 coding sequence is TGTGCCAGCAGCCCCCGAGGCTCTGGGGCCAACGTCCTGACTTTC.

This chain joins TRBV27 and TRBJ2-7; 9 bases are shared with TRBD1. The J segment lost 6 bases and the V segment lost 4 bases, leaving 10 bases of the junction unmatched. The germline gives CDR1 MNHEY, CDR2 SMNVEV (reference sequence). CDR3 length equals 15 residues. This chain's CDR3 is CASSSSRQGGGEQYF. The CDR3 nucleotides read TGTGCCAGCAGTTCGTCCCGACAGGGGGGAGGCGAGCAGTACTTC.

The rearrangement uses TRBV6-6 and TRBJ2-7; 7 bases are a match to TRBD2. CDR1 and CDR2 from the germline V gene are MNHNY and SVGAGI (reference sequence). CDR3 length: 15 amino acids. Trimming cost V 2 bases and J 2 bases; bases outside gene matches: 6. CDR3 residues: CASSYGLAATYEQYF. CDR3 DNA sequence: TGTGCCAGCAGTTACGGGCTAGCGGCTACCTACGAGCAGTACTTC.

The genes are TRBV7-8 and TRBJ2-7; perhaps TRBD1 as D (5 bases). The V end lost 5 bases, the J end lost 4 bases, and 9 bases lay between the germline ends. The V gene's germline CDR1 is SGHVS and CDR2 FQNEAQ. CDR3 length: 12 amino acids. This chain's CDR3 is CASSLQGYEQYF. In DNA form, the CDR3 reads TGTGCCAGCAGCCTGCAGGGATACGAGCAGTACTTC.

The chain carries TRBV7-9 and TRBJ1-3; a possible D gene is TRBD1 (5 bases). The CDR3 totals 14 residues. V lost 4 bases and J lost 7, with 14 bases in between. CDR1 is SEHNR and CDR2 is FQNEAQ in the germline V gene (reference sequence). CDR3 DNA: TGTGCCAGCAGCTCATGGACACGAGCGAACACCATATATTTT. Translating it yields CASSSWTRANTIYF.

Comment on this clone: Within the sample, other DNA sequences also encode this same CDR3. The rearrangement links TRBV5-6 to TRBJ2-7; no definite D call. The V end lost 0 bases, the J end lost 6 bases, and 4 bases lay between the germline ends. Looked up from germline, CDR1 is SGHDT and CDR2 is YYEEEE. This CDR3 spans 11 amino acids. The CDR3 spells CASSLGAEQYF. The CDR3 DNA follows: TGTGCCAGCAGCTTGGGAGCCGAGCAGTACTTC.

The V gene is TRBV6-5, the J gene TRBJ2-6; perhaps TRBD2 as D (5 bases). V shed 6 bases and J shed 3 bases, with 9 bases lying between them. Germline loops: CDR1 MNHEY, CDR2 SVGAGI. The CDR3 consists of 14 residues. In DNA form, the CDR3 reads TGTGCCAGCAGAAGGGAGTATGGGGCCAACGTCCTGACTTTC. Translated, it gives CASRREYGANVLTF.

The V gene is TRBV18, the J gene TRBJ2-7; D is undetermined. CDR3 size: 12 residues. The germline V gene has CDR1 KGHSH and CDR2 LQKENI. Trimming left V 0 bases short and J 7 bases short, with 7 bases between. The CDR3 coding sequence is TGTGCCAGCTCACCACCGTGGGGAGAGCAGTACTTC. This codes for CASSPPWGEQYF.

This clone occurred a few times. J is TRBJ2-7 and V is TRBV2, with D perhaps TRBD1 or TRBD2 (5 bases each). Deletions cut 4 bases from V and 3 bases from J, with 10 bases between. Per germline, CDR1 SNHLY and CDR2 FYNNEI. The CDR3 runs to 13 residues. The DNA for the CDR3 is TGTGCCAGCAGTGGGGACGGGTTCTACGAGCAGTACTTC. Its protein is CASSGDGFYEQYF. The whole variable domain, filled in from reference TRBV2 and TRBJ2-7, reads EPEVTQTPSHQVTQMGQEVILRCVPISNHLYFYWYRQILGQKVEFLVSFYNNEISEKSEIFDDQFSVERPDGSNFTLKIRSTKLEDSAMYFCASSGDGFYEQYFGPGTRLTVT.

In this sample, this clone turned up a few times. The rearrangement joins TRBV7-8 to TRBJ2-1; 9 bases agree with TRBD2. Germline assignment: CDR1 SGHVS and CDR2 FQNEAQ. With V trimmed by 5 bases and J by 0 bases, 2 bases remained unmatched. The CDR3 consists of 15 residues. Written as DNA, the CDR3 is TGTGCCAGCAGCCCGACTAGCGGCTCCTACAATGAGCAGTTCTTC. This encodes CASSPTSGSYNEQFF.

This clone showed up just a few times. J is TRBJ1-1 and V is TRBV14; no definite D call. There are 14 residues in the CDR3. V lost 4 bases to trimming and J lost 0 bases, with 9 bases between them. Germline V gene lookup returns CDR1 SGHDN and CDR2 FVKESK. In nucleotides, the CDR3 is TGTGCCAGCAGCCGTGGACGGATGAACACTGAAGCTTTCTTT. Its protein product is CASSRGRMNTEAFF. The variable domain in full, completed from reference TRBV14 and TRBJ1-1, reads EAGVTQFPSHSVIEKGQTVTLRCDPISGHDNLYWYRRVMGKEIKFLLHFVKESKQDESGMPNNRFLAERTGGTYSTLKVQPAELEDSGVYFCASSRGRMNTEAFFGQGTRLTVV.

The V gene is TRBV5-4, the J gene TRBJ1-2, with D uncertain. CDR1 and CDR2 (germline): SGHNT, YYREEE (reference sequence). The CDR3 is made up of 16 amino acids. V was cut by 1 base and J by 0 bases, with 13 bases left in between. The CDR3 spells CASSLFLESTNYGYTF. The CDR3 coding sequence is TGTGCCAGCAGCTTGTTCCTCGAGTCAACTAACTATGGCTACACCTTC.

The chain employs TRBV27 and TRBJ2-7; D not certain. The germline V gene has CDR1 MNHEY and CDR2 SMNVEV (reference sequence). V lost 2 bases, J lost 1 base, and 12 bases lay in between. The CDR3 is made up of 15 amino acids. CDR3 sequence: CASSLTGPASYEQYF. CDR3 DNA sequence: TGTGCCAGCAGTTTAACCGGTCCAGCTTCCTACGAGCAGTACTTC.

This clone showed up just a few times. CDR3 sequence reads: CASSRNLDSTDTQYF. In DNA form, the CDR3 reads TGTGCCAGCAGCCGAAATCTGGACAGCACAGATACGCAGTATTTT. The genes are TRBV7-9 and TRBJ2-3; D gene uncertain. Trimming pared 5 bases from V and 0 bases from J, leaving 12 bases between. CDR1 and CDR2 from the germline V gene are SEHNR and FQNEAQ (reference sequence). This CDR3 is 15 amino acids long. Looking up the rest from reference TRBV7-9 and TRBJ2-3 gives the full variable domain: DTGVSQNPRHKITKRGQNVTFRCDPISEHNRLYWYRQTLGQGPEFLTYFQNEAQLEKSRLLSDRFSAERPKGSFSTLEIQRTEQGDSAMYLCASSRNLDSTDTQYFGPGTRLTVL.

The chain couples TRBV5-1 to TRBJ2-5; 15 bases align to TRBD2. J lost 5 bases, V lost 4 bases, and 3 bases had no gene match. Germline CDR1 SGHRS, CDR2 YFSETQ. The CDR3 spans 15 residues. CDR3: CASSPGTSGGETQYF. CDR3 bases: TGCGCCAGCAGCCCCGGGACTAGCGGGGGGGAGACCCAGTACTTC.

V and J are TRBV4-1 and TRBJ2-1; 9 bases line up with TRBD2. Germline V gene lookup returns CDR1 MGHRA and CDR2 YSYEKL. CDR3 length: 16 amino acids. Trimming at V came to 4 bases and at J to 5 bases, leaving 9 bases not matched to a gene. In DNA, the CDR3 is TGCGCCAGCAGCCGCGGGGGGGCCTTCCAGGACAATGAGCAGTTCTTC. It is translated as CASSRGGAFQDNEQFF.

There are a few counts of this clone. The V and J genes are TRBV29-1 and TRBJ2-1; unclear D gene. This CDR3 comprises 16 residues. V lost 1 base and J lost 6, with 19 bases in between. Germline V CDR1 and CDR2: SQVTM, ANQGSEA. In nucleotides, the CDR3 is TGCAGCGTTGAAGGGCTGAATGTTCCCTGGGGCAATGAGCAGTTCTTC. Its protein product is CSVEGLNVPWGNEQFF.

In this sample, this clone turned up a few times. V and J are TRBV27 and TRBJ2-7; 7 positions agree with TRBD2. The CDR3 loop spans 17 amino acids. Germline V gene sequence: CDR1 MNHEY, CDR2 SMNVEV (reference sequence). The V and J ends lost 3 bases and 5 bases, in that order; junction bases with no gene match: 16. Here the CDR3 DNA reads TGTGCCAGCAGTTTGGCGGGGGTTCCATCCGAGTTGGACGAGCAGTACTTC. Translation: CASSLAGVPSELDEQYF.

Only one count was recorded for this clone. One junction end does not reproduce the germline sequence, and a read error may be involved. The CDR3 DNA sequence: TGTGCCAGCAGTCGGGACTTAACGCAGTATTTT. It codes for CASSRDLTQYF. V usage is TRBV5-1 and J usage is TRBJ2-3; tentative D call: TRBD2 (6 bases). The CDR3 has 11 residues. From germline, CDR1 is SGHRS and CDR2 YFSETQ.

V is TRBV7-2 and J is TRBJ2-5; 11 bases fit TRBD1. Germline V CDR1 and CDR2: SGHTA, FQGNSA. The CDR3 runs 15 residues. V shed 8 bases and J 5 bases; nucleotides not matched to a gene: 10. The CDR3 here is CASAPDRGRQETQYF. For the CDR3, the DNA is TGTGCCAGCGCCCCGGACAGGGGGCGTCAGGAGACCCAGTACTTC.

V usage is TRBV5-1 and J usage is TRBJ2-3; TRBD2 matches at 9 bases. V trimming: 0 bases; J trimming: 0 bases; junction bases outside the gene matches: 8. The V gene's germline CDR1 is SGHRS and CDR2 YFSETQ. This CDR3 has 18 residues. The CDR3 loop reads CASSLGLADLLSTDTQYF. The CDR3 nucleotides are TGCGCCAGCAGCTTGGGACTAGCGGATCTGCTAAGCACAGATACGCAGTATTTT.

This clone was seen a few times. The chain combines TRBV7-9 with TRBJ1-4, with TRBD1 as a possible D gene (6 bases). The germline V gene has CDR1 SEHNR and CDR2 FQNEAQ (reference sequence). This CDR3 spans 17 amino acids. V was pared by 4 bases and J by 0 bases, with 15 bases between. As DNA, the CDR3 is TGTGCCAGCAGCTCCTCGGACAGTGCCGCAACTAATGAAAAACTGTTTTTT. Translated, it gives CASSSSDSAATNEKLFF. Combining the CDR3 with reference TRBV7-9 and TRBJ1-4 gives the whole variable domain DTGVSQNPRHKITKRGQNVTFRCDPISEHNRLYWYRQTLGQGPEFLTYFQNEAQLEKSRLLSDRFSAERPKGSFSTLEIQRTEQGDSAMYLCASSSSDSAATNEKLFFGSGTQLSVL.

The chain has TRBV5-1 and TRBJ2-2; TRBD2 matches at 10 bases. The CDR3 contains 14 residues. The V segment lost 7 bases and the J segment 3 bases; nucleotides outside the gene matches: 3. The V gene's germline CDR1 is SGHRS and CDR2 YFSETQ. The CDR3 is CASSGLADTGELFF. CDR3 DNA: TGCGCCAGCTCCGGACTAGCGGACACCGGGGAGCTGTTTTTT. Full variable domain (rest looked up from reference TRBV5-1 and TRBJ2-2): KAGVTQTPRYLIKTRGQQVTLSCSPISGHRSVSWYQQTPGQGLQFLFEYFSETQRNKGNFPGRFSGRQFSNSRSEMNVSTLELGDSALYLCASSGLADTGELFFGEGSRLTVL.

The chain links TRBV11-2 to TRBJ2-7, with D perhaps TRBD2 (5 bases). CDR1 SGHAT and CDR2 FQNNGV come from the germline V gene. This CDR3 region has 12 residues. Trimming removed 5 bases at V and 7 bases at J, with 12 bases between. Here the CDR3 reads CASSQVSGEQYF. CDR3 in DNA: TGTGCCAGCAGCCAAGTTTCGGGGGAGCAGTACTTC.

J is TRBJ1-1 and V is TRBV29-1; perhaps TRBD1 as D (6 bases). The length of the CDR3 is 13 residues. V dropped 7 bases and J dropped 4 bases, with 16 bases sitting between them. Germline loops: CDR1 SQVTM, CDR2 ANQGSEA. CDR3 DNA sequence: TGCAGCGCCCAGGGGTTTGAAGGCACTGAAGCTTTCTTT. This sequence encodes CSAQGFEGTEAFF. Full variable domain (remainder filled in from reference TRBV29-1 and TRBJ1-1): SAVISQKPSRDICQRGTSLTIQCQVDSQVTMMFWYRQQPGQSLTLIATANQGSEATYESGFVIDKFPISRPNLTFSTLTVSNMSPEDSSIYLCSAQGFEGTEAFFGQGTRLTVV.

The rearrangement joins TRBV30 to TRBJ1-5; 9 bases are shared with TRBD1. Trimming took 3 bases from V and 3 from J; bases not matched to a gene: 6. CDR1 is GTSNPN and CDR2 is SVGIG in the germline V gene (reference sequence). CDR3 size: 15 residues. Here the CDR3 DNA reads TGTGCCTGGAGGATACAGGGGGCCCCCAATCAGCCCCAGCATTTT. Protein sequence: CAWRIQGAPNQPQHF.

This chain links TRBV12-5 with TRBJ2-3; no firm D call. The germline CDR1 and CDR2 sequences are LGHNT and FRNRAP. V gave up 7 bases and J gave up 2 bases, with 13 bases separating them. The CDR3 extends over 14 amino acids. CDR3 DNA sequence: TGTGCTAGTGAGCGAGGAGTCACCACAGATACGCAGTATTTT. Translation gives CASERGVTTDTQYF.

This chain joins TRBV5-5 and TRBJ2-2, with a tentative D call TRBD2 (6 bases). V was pared by 0 bases and J by 0 bases, with 6 bases between. The CDR3 covers 15 residues. CDR1 and CDR2 from the germline V gene are SGHKS and YYEKEE (reference sequence). This CDR3 is CASSLGGTNTGELFF. For the CDR3, the DNA is TGTGCCAGCAGCTTGGGCGGGACGAACACCGGGGAGCTGTTTTTT.

This chain uses TRBV7-2 with TRBJ2-7; 8 bases are shared with TRBD2. The CDR3 is 15 amino acids. With V trimmed by 5 bases and J by 2 bases, 8 bases remained unmatched. Germline values: CDR1 SGHTA, CDR2 FQGNSA. The CDR3 loop is CASSVTSGHPYEQYF. The DNA of the CDR3 is TGTGCCAGCAGCGTTACTAGCGGCCACCCCTACGAGCAGTACTTC.

Comments on this clone: The same CDR3 can be traced to other DNA sequences in this sample. This rearrangement joins TRBV9 to TRBJ2-2, with 10 bases that match TRBD1. After removal of 0 bases from V and 6 bases from J, the junction contained 2 bases not matched to a gene. In germline, CDR1 is SGDLS, CDR2 YYNGEE. The CDR3 is made up of 15 amino acids. The CDR3 DNA reads as TGTGCCAGCAGCGTAGCAGGACAGGGGGCCGGGGAGCTGTTTTTT. Encoded protein: CASSVAGQGAGELFF.